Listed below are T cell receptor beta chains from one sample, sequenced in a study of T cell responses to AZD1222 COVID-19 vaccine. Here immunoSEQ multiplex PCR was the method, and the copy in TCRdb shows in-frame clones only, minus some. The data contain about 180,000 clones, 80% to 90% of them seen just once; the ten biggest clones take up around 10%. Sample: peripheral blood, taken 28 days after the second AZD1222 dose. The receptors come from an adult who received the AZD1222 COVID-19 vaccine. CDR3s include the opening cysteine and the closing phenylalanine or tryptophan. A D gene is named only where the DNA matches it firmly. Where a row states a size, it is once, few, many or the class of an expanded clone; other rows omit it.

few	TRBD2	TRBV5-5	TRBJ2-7	TGTGCCAGCAGCGCTGGGACTAGCGGGGCTTACGAGCAGTACTTC	CASSAGTSGAYEQYF
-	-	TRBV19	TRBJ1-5	TGTGCCAGTAGTACAGGGAGTCCCTATCAGCCCCAGCATTTT	CASSTGSPYQPQHF
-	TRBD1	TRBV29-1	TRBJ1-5	TGCAGCGTTGAACGGACAGGGGGCGCGGAGGGCAATCAGCCCCAGCATTTT	CSVERTGGAEGNQPQHF
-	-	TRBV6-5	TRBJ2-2	TGTGCCAGCAGAGTCTCGGGGCCCGGGGAGCTGTTTTTT	CASRVSGPGELFF
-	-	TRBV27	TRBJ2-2	TGTGCCAGCAGTTTACGACCCGCGAACACCGGGGAGCTGTTTTTT	CASSLRPANTGELFF
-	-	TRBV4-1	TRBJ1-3	TGCGCCAGCAGCCAAGAGGGGACCACTGGAAACACCATATATTTT	CASSQEGTTGNTIYF
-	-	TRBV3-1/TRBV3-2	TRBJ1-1	TGTGCCAGCAGCCAAGATAGGTTCGGGGCGCGGGCTTTCTTT	CASSQDRFGARAFF
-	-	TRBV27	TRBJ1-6	TGTGCCACTATGGACGGGAAGAGCTCCTATAATTCACCCCTCCACTTT	CATMDGKSSYNSPLHF
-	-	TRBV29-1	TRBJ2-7	TGCAGCGTTGGGTCTTCTACACCCTACGAGCAGTACTTC	CSVGSSTPYEQYF
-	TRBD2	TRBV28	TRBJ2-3	TGTGCCAGCAGCCTTAGCGGGGGGGTGGGCGATACGCAGTATTTT	CASSLSGGVGDTQYF
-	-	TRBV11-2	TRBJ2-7	TGTGCCAGTAAGATGCAGGGGGGACCCTACGAGCAGTACTTC	CASKMQGGPYEQYF
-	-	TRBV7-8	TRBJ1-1	TGTGCCAGCAGCCTCACGAACACTGAAGCTTTCTTT	CASSLTNTEAFF
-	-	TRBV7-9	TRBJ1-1	TGTGCCAGCAGCTTATTAAGAGGGGACACTGAAGCTTTCTTT	CASSLLRGDTEAFF
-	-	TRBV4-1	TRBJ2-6	TGCGCCAGCAGCCAAGATTGGGGTGCTGGGGCCAACGTCCTGACTTTC	CASSQDWGAGANVLTF
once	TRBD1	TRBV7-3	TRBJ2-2	TGTGCCAGCAGCCGAGGACAGGGGGGTAGCACCGGGGAGCTGTTTTTT	CASSRGQGGSTGELFF
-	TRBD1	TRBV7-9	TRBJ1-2	TGTGCCAGCAGCCGGACAGGGGGCTATGGCTACACCTTC	CASSRTGGYGYTF
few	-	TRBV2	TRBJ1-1	TGTGCCAGCAGTGAAGTTCGGGGCGGTGAAGCTTTCTTT	CASSEVRGGEAFF
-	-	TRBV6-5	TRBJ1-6	TGTGCCAGCAGCACCCGACAGTCCCTAAATTCACCCCTCCACTTT	CASSTRQSLNSPLHF
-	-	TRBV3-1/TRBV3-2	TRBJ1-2	TGTGCCAGCAGCCAGCGGACTAACTATGGCTACACCTTC	CASSQRTNYGYTF
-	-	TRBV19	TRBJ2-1	TGTGCCAGTAGTATCGCGGCCGCCTACAATGAGCAGTTCTTC	CASSIAAAYNEQFF
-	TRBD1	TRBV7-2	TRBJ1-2	TGTGCCAGCAGCTCCGGGAAGACAGGGGGCATAGAAGGCTACACCTTC	CASSSGKTGGIEGYTF
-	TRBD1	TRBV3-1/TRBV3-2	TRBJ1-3	TGTGCCAGCAGCCCAACAGGGGGCTCTGGAAACACCATATATTTT	CASSPTGGSGNTIYF
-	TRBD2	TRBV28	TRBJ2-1	TGTGCCAGCAGTTTCCCCGGACTAGCGGTTTACAATGAGCAGTTCTTC	CASSFPGLAVYNEQFF
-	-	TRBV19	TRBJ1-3	TGTGCCAGTAGTATATTGGAGGCTGGAAACACCATATATTTT	CASSILEAGNTIYF
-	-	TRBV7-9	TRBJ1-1	TGTGCCAGCAGCTTTCAGGCGAACACTGAAGCTTTCTTT	CASSFQANTEAFF
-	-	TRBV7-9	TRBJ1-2	TGTGCCAGCAGCCCGGACAGCTATGGCTACACCTTC	CASSPDSYGYTF
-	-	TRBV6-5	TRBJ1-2	TGTGCCAGCAGTTACTCCGGAGGGGGGATAAACTATGGCTACACCTTC	CASSYSGGGINYGYTF
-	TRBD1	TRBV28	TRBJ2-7	TGTGCCAGCAGTTCCACCGGGACAGGGCTGCACGAGCAGTACTTC	CASSSTGTGLHEQYF
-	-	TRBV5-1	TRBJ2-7	TGCGCCAGCAGCCGGGACACCCCACGCGAGCAGTACTTC	CASSRDTPREQYF
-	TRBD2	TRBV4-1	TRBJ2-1	TGCGCCAGCAGCCAAGAACGCAGCGGGGGCCACTCCTACAATGAGCAGTTCTTC	CASSQERSGGHSYNEQFF
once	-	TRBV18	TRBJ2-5	TGTGCCAGCTCACCGGGACACCAAGAGACCCAGTACTTC	CASSPGHQETQYF
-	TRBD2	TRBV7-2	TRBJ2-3	TGTGCCAGCAGCTCGGGACTAGCGGGGCGGGACCTGTATTTT	CASSSGLAGRDLYF
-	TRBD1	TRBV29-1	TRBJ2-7	TGCAGCGACAATCCGACCGGGACAGGTTCCTACGAGCAGTACTTC	CSDNPTGTGSYEQYF
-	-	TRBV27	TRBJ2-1	TGTGCCAGCAGTTTCGCGGGGACTCGGGTCAATGAGCAGTTCTTC	CASSFAGTRVNEQFF
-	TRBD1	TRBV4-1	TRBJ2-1	TGCGCCAGCAGACCCGGGACAGGGGGCTGGGATGAGCAGTTCTTC	CASRPGTGGWDEQFF
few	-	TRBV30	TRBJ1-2	TGTGCCTGGAGCGCAGGAAGGGTGAATGGCTACACCTTC	CAWSAGRVNGYTF
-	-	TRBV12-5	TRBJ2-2	TGTGCTAGTGGTTTGGTATTAGGGGGCGGGGGCACCGGGGAGCTGTTTTTT	CASGLVLGGGGTGELFF
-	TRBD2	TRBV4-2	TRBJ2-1	TGTGCCAGCAGCCAAGTCGCTAGCGGGGGGCCTCTTGTCTTC	CASSQVASGGPLVF
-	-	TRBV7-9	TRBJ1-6	TGTGCCAGCAGCAGGACAGCTGAGAGTAATTCACCCCTCCACTTT	CASSRTAESNSPLHF
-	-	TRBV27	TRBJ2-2	TGTGCCAGCAGTTTCATCACCGGGGAGCTGTTTTTT	CASSFITGELFF
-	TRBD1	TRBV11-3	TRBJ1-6	TGTGCCAGCAGCCGACAGGGGGGTAATTCACCCCTCCACTTT	CASSRQGGNSPLHF
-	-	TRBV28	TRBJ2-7	TGTGCCAGCAGTGGGCCCCCAGGGTACCACGAGCAGTACTTC	CASSGPPGYHEQYF
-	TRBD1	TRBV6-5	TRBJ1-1	TGTGCCAGCAGCTCCGGGACAGGGAAAGCTTTCTTT	CASSSGTGKAFF
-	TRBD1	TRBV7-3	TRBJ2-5	TGTGCCAGCAGCCCGACAGGGGGCGAGGAGACCCAGTACTTC	CASSPTGGEETQYF
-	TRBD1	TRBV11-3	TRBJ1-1	TGTGCCAGCAGCCGGGACAGGAACACTGAAGCTTTCTTT	CASSRDRNTEAFF
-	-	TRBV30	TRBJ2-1	TGTGCCTGGGGACCAGGGGTGAATGAGCAGTTCTTC	CAWGPGVNEQFF
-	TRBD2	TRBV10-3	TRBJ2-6	TGTGCCATCGGGAGGGGCGCTGGCTCTGGGGCCAACGTCCTGACTTTC	CAIGRGAGSGANVLTF
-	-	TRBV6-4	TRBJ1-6	TGTGCCAGCAGCCAGGGTTGGAATTCACCCCTCCACTTT	CASSQGWNSPLHF
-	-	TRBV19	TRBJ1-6	TGTGCCAGTAGTATCGGTCCCGGGTATAATTCACCCCTCCACTTT	CASSIGPGYNSPLHF
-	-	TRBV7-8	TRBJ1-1	TGTGCCAGCAGCACCCGACATGACAGTAACACTGAAGCTTTCTTT	CASSTRHDSNTEAFF
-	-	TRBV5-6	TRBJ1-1	TGTGCCAGCAGCTGGAGGGGGGCCACTGAAGCTTTCTTT	CASSWRGATEAFF
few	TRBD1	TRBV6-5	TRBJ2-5	TGTGCCAGCTCTCATGGGACAGGCAAAATGGGGACCCAGTACTTC	CASSHGTGKMGTQYF